The 29 T cell receptor beta chains reported below all come from one sample, sequenced in a study of monozygotic twins with inflammatory bowel disease. For each CDR3 protein, TCRdb gives one entry from its re-call of the 5' RACE reads, without DNA. This table lists around 380,000 distinct CDR3 sequences. The sample taken for sequencing was blood. These receptor sequences come from a human donor with ulcerative colitis or Crohn's disease, or a healthy co-twin of an affected twin (not recorded which).

The chain carries TRBV12-3 or TRBV12-4 and TRBJ1-2; TCRdb's D gene call, TRBD1, goes unchecked for lack of DNA. The CDR3 consists of 12 residues. The CDR3 sequence is CATAGQGEGYTF.

The rearrangement uses TRBV5-6 and TRBJ1-2. The germline V gene encodes CDR1 SGHDT and CDR2 YYEEEE. This CDR3 comprises 12 residues. CDR3 in amino acids: CASSLNEDGYTF.

The chain links TRBV2 to TRBJ1-5. Germline CDR1 SNHLY, CDR2 FYNNEI. This CDR3 region has 17 residues. CDR3 loop: CASSEGPGAVSNQPQHF. Full variable domain (missing parts from reference TRBV2 and TRBJ1-5): EPEVTQTPSHQVTQMGQEVILRCVPISNHLYFYWYRQILGQKVEFLVSFYNNEISEKSEIFDDQFSVERPDGSNFTLKIRSTKLEDSAMYFCASSEGPGAVSNQPQHFGDGTRLSIL.

The rearrangement joins TRBV7-2 to TRBJ2-2; lacking DNA, the TRBD2 call made by TCRdb goes unchecked. This CDR3 contains 15 residues. CDR1 SGHTA and CDR2 FQGNSA come from the germline V gene. CDR3 region: CASRLSGGTSGELFF.

The chain is built from TRBV20-1 and TRBJ1-1. The germline gives CDR1 DFQATT, CDR2 SNEGSKA (reference sequence). The CDR3 is 13 residues long. The CDR3 sequence: CSARDNRNTEAFF.

This chain connects TRBV5-1 to TRBJ2-3; the D call from TCRdb, TRBD1, cannot be confirmed without DNA. From germline, CDR1 is SGHRS and CDR2 YFSETQ. The CDR3 spans 16 residues. The chain's CDR3 is CASSRTGGRSTDTQYF.

V usage is TRBV27 and J usage is TRBJ2-7; TCRdb returns TRBD1, unconfirmable since there is no DNA. The CDR3 has 16 amino acids. The germline gives CDR1 MNHEY, CDR2 SMNVEV (reference sequence). This CDR3 reads CASSLSGAPSLGEQYF.

This chain links TRBV4-1 with TRBJ2-1; as DNA is missing, the TRBD2 call by TCRdb cannot be tested. Germline loops: CDR1 MGHRA, CDR2 YSYEKL. The CDR3 has 14 residues. The CDR3 region is CASSQAPSLNEQFF.

The chain has TRBV20-1 and TRBJ1-5; TCRdb returns TRBD1, unconfirmable since there is no DNA. CDR3 size: 14 residues. Germline V lookup: CDR1 DFQATT, CDR2 SNEGSKA (reference sequence). The CDR3 sequence: CSARGDRELREEDF.

CDR3 protein: CASRVQGAETQYF. The V gene is TRBV25-1, the J gene TRBJ2-5; TCRdb designates TRBD1, a call that cannot be tested without DNA. The CDR3 contains 13 residues. Germline-derived CDR1 and CDR2 are MGHDK and SYGVNS.

The chain employs TRBV2 and TRBJ2-1; TCRdb reports TRBD2, a call that lacks DNA to check it against. CDR1 SNHLY and CDR2 FYNNEI come from the germline V gene. The CDR3 extends over 17 amino acids. CDR3 sequence: CASSTPLGRQAIDEQFF.

V and J are TRBV7-2 and TRBJ2-2; without DNA, the TCRdb call of TRBD1 cannot be checked. Germline lookup yields CDR1 SGHTA and CDR2 FQGNSA. CDR3 size: 15 residues. The CDR3 loop is CASSFRDPGTGELFF. Using reference TRBV7-2 and TRBJ2-2 for the parts outside the CDR3, the full variable domain is GAGVSQSPSNKVTEKGKDVELRCDPISGHTALYWYRQSLGQGLEFLIYFQGNSAPDKSGLPSDRFSAERTGGSVSTLTIQRTQQEDSAVYLCASSFRDPGTGELFFGEGSRLTVL.

The chain combines TRBV5-1 with TRBJ1-1; the TCRdb D gene call, TRBD1, has no DNA to confirm it. This CDR3 region has 17 residues. Germline V lookup: CDR1 SGHRS, CDR2 YFSETQ. CDR3 protein: CASSLVRTGSPNTEAFF.

The chain is built from TRBV6-6 and TRBJ2-5; TCRdb calls TRBD2, which cannot be checked without DNA. This CDR3 is built from 14 residues. Germline V gene data show CDR1 as MNHNY and CDR2 as SVGAGI (reference sequence). The CDR3 here is CASRRGASWETQYF.

CDR3 amino acids: CASSQGTGGCYF. The rearrangement joins TRBV28 to TRBJ2-4; TCRdb designates TRBD1, a call that cannot be tested without DNA. The CDR3 contains 12 residues. CDR1 is MDHEN and CDR2 is SYDVKM in the germline V gene. The full variable domain, its missing parts supplied by reference TRBV28 and TRBJ2-4, is DVKVTQSSRYLVKRTGEKVFLECVQDMDHENMFWYRQDPGLGLRLIYFSYDVKMKEKGDIPEGYSVSREKKERFSLILESASTNQTSMYLCASSQGTGGCYFGAGTRLSVL.

The J gene is TRBJ2-1, the V gene TRBV7-9; TCRdb lists TRBD2, though no DNA is available to test this call. This CDR3 is built from 15 residues. Germline V CDR1 and CDR2: SEHNR, FQNEAQ (reference sequence). CDR3: CASSLADLAGTEQFF.

The gene calls are TRBV20-1 and TRBJ1-1; TCRdb outputs TRBD1, but without DNA this stays unchecked. The CDR3 has 12 amino acids. The germline CDR1 and CDR2 sequences are DFQATT and SNEGSKA (reference sequence). This CDR3 reads CSALQGNTEAFF.

J is TRBJ2-1 and V is TRBV3-1; there is no DNA to check the TCRdb D call of TRBD1. The CDR3 totals 16 residues. From germline, CDR1 is LGHDT and CDR2 YNNKEL (reference sequence). The CDR3 region is CASSPPKGPFPNEQFF.

The rearrangement links TRBV7-7 to TRBJ2-1; with no DNA, the TCRdb D assignment of TRBD2 cannot be verified. This CDR3 is 15 amino acids long. Germline V gene sequence: CDR1 SSHAT, CDR2 FNYEAQ (reference sequence). The CDR3 loop is CASSSGLAVYNEQFF.

The J gene is TRBJ2-1, the V gene TRBV11-2; the D call of TRBD1 rests on TCRdb alone, since no DNA is present to check it. The CDR3 covers 15 residues. From germline, CDR1 is SGHAT and CDR2 FQNNGV. The CDR3 sequence is CASSPHGGRQNEQFF.

The J gene is TRBJ2-7, the V gene TRBV5-1; lacking DNA, the TRBD1 call made by TCRdb goes unchecked. Germline CDR1 SGHRS, CDR2 YFSETQ. The CDR3 contains 15 residues. The CDR3 loop is CASSLAPGATYEQYF.

This chain connects TRBV29-1 to TRBJ2-3; checking the TCRdb D call of TRBD1 is not possible without DNA. This CDR3 is 14 amino acids long. Looked up from germline, CDR1 is SQVTM and CDR2 is ANQGSEA. CDR3 protein: CSVGVGQSTDTQYF.

The CDR3 here is CASPFGRWTIEAFF. The rearrangement uses TRBV12-3 or TRBV12-4 and TRBJ1-1; TCRdb's D call, TRBD1, is unchecked because there is no DNA. This CDR3 is built from 14 residues.

Here the CDR3 reads CASSSEDRGLGGYTF. V gene TRBV7-9 combines with J gene TRBJ1-2; TCRdb names TRBD1, which stays unverified in the absence of DNA. The CDR3 runs 15 residues. CDR1 SEHNR and CDR2 FQNEAQ come from the germline V gene (reference sequence).

The chain couples TRBV6-5 to TRBJ2-5; TCRdb designates TRBD1, a call that cannot be tested without DNA. Germline lookup yields CDR1 MNHEY and CDR2 SVGAGI. The CDR3 consists of 15 residues. CDR3 region: CASSYSGGGEETQYF.

This sequence joins TRBV10-3 and TRBJ2-1; TCRdb calls TRBD1, which cannot be checked without DNA. The CDR3 is 15 residues long. Per the germline V gene, CDR1 is ENHRY and CDR2 is SYGVKD. CDR3 residues: CAITGRGGGYNEQFF.

The rearrangement uses TRBV6-2 or TRBV6-3 and TRBJ2-3; TCRdb returns TRBD2, unconfirmable since there is no DNA. Germline lookup yields CDR1 MNHEY and CDR2 SVGEGT. This CDR3 is built from 14 residues. CDR3 residues: CASKWDGRLDTQYF.

The chain employs TRBV15 and TRBJ2-4. Germline V gives CDR1 LNHNV, CDR2 YYDKDF (reference sequence). The length of the CDR3 is 14 residues. CDR3 region: CATRIGYEENIQYF.

The chain is built from TRBV29-1 and TRBJ2-7. CDR1 and CDR2 (germline): SQVTM, ANQGSEA. The CDR3 loop spans 14 amino acids. The CDR3 is CSVEDEVVPYEQYF.